The rows below give T cell receptor beta chains drawn from one sample of a study of response to subunit inactivated influenza vaccine. TCRdb reprocessed the RT-PCR reads with MiXCR, giving one entry per CDR3 protein. The sample has just over 300,000 distinct CDR3 sequences, 21% seen once. The sample here was PBMCs from blood, taken approximately 20 months after vaccination. Source of these receptors: a man aged 50 to 75 who received an inactivated influenza vaccine. The CDR3 runs from the conserved cysteine through the conserved F or W. The size entry is marked missing in some rows and otherwise reads once, few, many or a size class.

clone_size: few; v_call: TRBV28; cdr3_aa: CASHYRYATNEKLFF
clone_size: -; v_call: TRBV28; cdr3_aa: CASYRNYGYTF
clone_size: few; v_call: TRBV7-2; cdr3_aa: CASSLGLRQAFSYEQYF
clone_size: few; v_call: TRBV11-1; cdr3_aa: CASSGLGQGFALFGPKQFF
clone_size: -; v_call: TRBV5-1; cdr3_aa: CASSLAGDGNQPQHF
clone_size: few; v_call: TRBV18; cdr3_aa: CASSGPQPLYNEQFF
clone_size: -; v_call: TRBV4-2; cdr3_aa: CASSQDRTATNEKLFF
clone_size: few; v_call: TRBV5-6; cdr3_aa: CASSPRGSDKTQYF
clone_size: -; v_call: TRBV12-3/TRBV12-4; cdr3_aa: CASSLGQGGEQFF
clone_size: few; v_call: TRBV27; cdr3_aa: CASSPRQGANTGELFF
clone_size: -; v_call: TRBV12-3/TRBV12-4; cdr3_aa: CASSLGIHTKNIQYF
clone_size: few; v_call: TRBV5-1; cdr3_aa: CASSLRGSTYGYTF
clone_size: few; v_call: TRBV7-2; cdr3_aa: CASSLTLLRTEAFF
clone_size: few; v_call: TRBV24-1; cdr3_aa: CATSDPSLDEQFF
clone_size: few; v_call: TRBV10-3; cdr3_aa: CAIGMGETQYF
clone_size: few; v_call: TRBV5-1; cdr3_aa: CASSLVVKGGELFF
clone_size: -; v_call: TRBV29-1; cdr3_aa: CSVRGQGSNEQFF
clone_size: -; v_call: TRBV7-8; cdr3_aa: CASSLEVYGGQAFF
clone_size: -; v_call: TRBV5-6; cdr3_aa: CASSLGTGVGWHF
clone_size: -; v_call: TRBV7-6; cdr3_aa: CASSLLTDTQYF
clone_size: few; v_call: TRBV28; cdr3_aa: CASRSTGTLSYEQYF
clone_size: -; v_call: TRBV6-5; cdr3_aa: CASSYTLGQPNTGELFF
clone_size: -; v_call: TRBV7-2; cdr3_aa: CASSSLTGINQPQHF
clone_size: -; v_call: TRBV2; cdr3_aa: CASKSGGVDTQYF
clone_size: -; v_call: TRBV5-1; cdr3_aa: CASSGGTSGRTDTQYF
clone_size: -; v_call: TRBV12-3/TRBV12-4; cdr3_aa: CASSPMSGGVHEQYF
clone_size: few; v_call: TRBV24-1; cdr3_aa: CATSVTGGEKLFF
clone_size: -; v_call: TRBV9; cdr3_aa: CASSVGGDRFYNEQFF
clone_size: few; v_call: TRBV19; cdr3_aa: CASSARPGQFNQPQHF
clone_size: -; v_call: TRBV9; cdr3_aa: CASSAGTRYNEQFF
clone_size: few; v_call: TRBV12-3/TRBV12-4; cdr3_aa: CASSLEANSPLHF
clone_size: once; v_call: TRBV7-9; cdr3_aa: CASSTGTYYNEQFF
clone_size: few; v_call: TRBV12-3/TRBV12-4; cdr3_aa: CASSSGQGALWETQYF
clone_size: -; v_call: TRBV29-1; cdr3_aa: CSALTGGSYEQYF
clone_size: -; v_call: TRBV7-9; cdr3_aa: CASSLLGSDTQYF
clone_size: few; v_call: TRBV20-1; cdr3_aa: CSATSGSSYNEQFF
clone_size: few; v_call: TRBV5-6; cdr3_aa: CASRYTGVVSEAFF
clone_size: few; v_call: TRBV29-1; cdr3_aa: CSATGTSGTLLYDEQFF
clone_size: few; v_call: TRBV15; cdr3_aa: CATSRGGSNTGELFF
clone_size: few; v_call: TRBV20-1; cdr3_aa: CSARKDRGTIYGYTF
clone_size: few; v_call: TRBV5-1; cdr3_aa: CASFPGGTSGYNEQFF
clone_size: -; v_call: TRBV19; cdr3_aa: CASRISPGHRYTEAFF
clone_size: -; v_call: TRBV27; cdr3_aa: CASSIRGGYGYTF
clone_size: -; v_call: TRBV18; cdr3_aa: CASSPVLGANQPQHF
clone_size: -; v_call: TRBV12-3/TRBV12-4; cdr3_aa: CASRTSSGNTIYF
clone_size: few; v_call: TRBV28; cdr3_aa: CASNQGPNTGELFF
clone_size: many; v_call: TRBV29-1; cdr3_aa: CSVAVGNTEAFF
clone_size: -; v_call: TRBV11-2; cdr3_aa: CASSLGETGYWGSYNEQFF
clone_size: few; v_call: TRBV7-9; cdr3_aa: CASSSEGGQPQHF